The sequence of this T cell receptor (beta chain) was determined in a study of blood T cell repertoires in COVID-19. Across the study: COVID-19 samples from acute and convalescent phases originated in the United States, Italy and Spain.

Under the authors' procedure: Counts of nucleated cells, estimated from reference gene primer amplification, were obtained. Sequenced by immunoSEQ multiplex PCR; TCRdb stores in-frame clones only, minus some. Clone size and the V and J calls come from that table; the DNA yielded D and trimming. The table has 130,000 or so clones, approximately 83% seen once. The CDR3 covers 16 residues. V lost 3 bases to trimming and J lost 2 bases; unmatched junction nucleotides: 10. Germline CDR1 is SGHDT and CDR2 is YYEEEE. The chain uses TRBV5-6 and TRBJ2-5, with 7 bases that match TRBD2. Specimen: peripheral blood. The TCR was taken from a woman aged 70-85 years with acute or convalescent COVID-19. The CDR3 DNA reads TGTGCCAGCAGCTGGGGACGTGGGGGGGGGCAAGAGACCCAGTACTTC. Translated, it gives CASSWGRGGGQETQYF.